This T cell receptor (beta chain) was observed in a study of tumor and adjacent non-tumor tissue in lung cancer. At the level of the study: Histology: 11 to 13 adenocarcinoma, a couple of squamous cell carcinoma, 1 small cell lung cancer. The study, taken as a whole, reports: Top 100 clones took a larger repertoire share in normal lung.

No cell sorting was done before RNA was extracted from the tissue. The CDR3 is 14 residues long. Germline CDR1 and CDR2: SGHAT and FQNNGV. With regard to this clonotype: Its antigen is currently unknown. The junction shows a germline mismatch at one end, possibly a read error.

A modified ARM-PCR protocol with three rounds of nested PCR amplified TCRbeta. TCRdb re-called the multiplex PCR reads with MiXCR, one entry per CDR3 protein. The table includes approximately 75,000 distinct CDR3 sequences, roughly 73% detected once. V gene TRBV11-2 combines with J gene TRBJ1-1; tentative D call: TRBD1 (6 bases). The sequenced sample was lung tumor tissue. This receptor was identified in a woman aged 50 to 60 with non-small cell lung cancer. CDR3 loop: CAGSLGHMNAEAIF. For the CDR3, the DNA is TGTGCCGGCAGCTTGGGACACATGAACGCTGAAGCTATCTTT.